This TCR beta chain was sequenced in a study of blood T cells in healthy people across ages. CDR1 is MNHEY and CDR2 is SVGAGI in the germline V gene. Trimming at V came to 2 bases and at J to 5 bases, leaving 13 bases not matched to a gene. The CDR3 consists of 19 residues. Next came a second PCR, run for roughly 7 to 12 cycles, which used a sample-barcoded 5' primer along with a J-beta primer mix. TCRdb re-analysed the 5' RACE reads in MiXCR, keeping a single row per CDR3 protein. The sample has about 1,600,000 distinct CDR3 sequences; 35% to 45% are singletons. This clonotype was observed a handful of times. Caucasian individuals from Russia who were healthy and aged 6 to 90 acted as donors.

The origin of this receptor is a woman aged 18-29 years in good health. This chain links TRBV6-5 with TRBJ2-1; 12 nucleotides align to TRBD2. Sequencing used blood. CDR3 region: CASSYEPVTSGRRNNEQFF. CDR3 DNA: TGTGCCAGCAGTTACGAACCTGTGACTAGCGGGAGACGGAACAATGAGCAGTTCTTC.